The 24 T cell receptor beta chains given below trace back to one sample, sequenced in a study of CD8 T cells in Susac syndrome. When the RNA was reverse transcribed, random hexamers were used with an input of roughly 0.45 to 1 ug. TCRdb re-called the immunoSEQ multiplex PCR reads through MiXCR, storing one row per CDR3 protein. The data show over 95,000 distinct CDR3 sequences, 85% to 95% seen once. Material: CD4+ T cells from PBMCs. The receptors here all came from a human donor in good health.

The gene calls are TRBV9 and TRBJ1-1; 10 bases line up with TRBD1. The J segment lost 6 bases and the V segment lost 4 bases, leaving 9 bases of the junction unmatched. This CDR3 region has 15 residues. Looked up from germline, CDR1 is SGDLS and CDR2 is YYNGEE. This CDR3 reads CASSPGWDRGAEAFF. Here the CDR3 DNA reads TGTGCCAGCAGCCCCGGATGGGACAGGGGTGCTGAAGCTTTCTTT.

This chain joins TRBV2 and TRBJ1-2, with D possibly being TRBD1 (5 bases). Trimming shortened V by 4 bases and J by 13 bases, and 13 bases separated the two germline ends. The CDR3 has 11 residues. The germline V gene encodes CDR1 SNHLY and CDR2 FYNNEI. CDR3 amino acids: CASSVSGSLTF. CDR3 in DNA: TGTGCCAGCAGTGTTTCAGGGTCCCTCACCTTC. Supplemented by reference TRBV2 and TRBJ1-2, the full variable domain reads EPEVTQTPSHQVTQMGQEVILRCVPISNHLYFYWYRQILGQKVEFLVSFYNNEISEKSEIFDDQFSVERPDGSNFTLKIRSTKLEDSAMYFCASSVSGSLTFGSGTRLTVV.

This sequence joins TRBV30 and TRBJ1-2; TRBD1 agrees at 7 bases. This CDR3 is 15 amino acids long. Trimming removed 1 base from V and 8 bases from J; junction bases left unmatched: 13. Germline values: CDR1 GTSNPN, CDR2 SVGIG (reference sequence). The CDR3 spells CAWSGGQPGSGGYTF. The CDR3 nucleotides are TGTGCCTGGAGTGGGGGACAGCCCGGCTCCGGGGGCTACACCTTC.

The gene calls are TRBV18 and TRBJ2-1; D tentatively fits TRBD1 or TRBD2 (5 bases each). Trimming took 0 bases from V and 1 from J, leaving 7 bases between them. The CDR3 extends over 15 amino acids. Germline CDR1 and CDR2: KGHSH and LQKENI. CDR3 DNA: TGTGCCAGCTCACCACCGGGGGAGTCCTACAATGAGCAGTTCTTC. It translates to CASSPPGESYNEQFF.

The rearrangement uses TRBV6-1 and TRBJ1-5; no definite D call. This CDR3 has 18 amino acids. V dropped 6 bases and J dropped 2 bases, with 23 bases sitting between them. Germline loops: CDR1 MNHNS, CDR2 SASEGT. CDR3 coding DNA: TGTGCCAGCAGGCCCTTGACGCTGCGGGTAGTGGGCAATCAGCCCCAGCATTTT. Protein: CASRPLTLRVVGNQPQHF.

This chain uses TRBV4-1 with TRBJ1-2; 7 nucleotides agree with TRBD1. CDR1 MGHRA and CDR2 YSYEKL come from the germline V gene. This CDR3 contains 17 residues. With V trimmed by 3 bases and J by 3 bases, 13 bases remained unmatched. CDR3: CASSHPTGRGLDYGYTF. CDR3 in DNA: TGCGCCAGCAGCCATCCAACGGGGAGGGGGCTGGACTATGGCTACACCTTC.

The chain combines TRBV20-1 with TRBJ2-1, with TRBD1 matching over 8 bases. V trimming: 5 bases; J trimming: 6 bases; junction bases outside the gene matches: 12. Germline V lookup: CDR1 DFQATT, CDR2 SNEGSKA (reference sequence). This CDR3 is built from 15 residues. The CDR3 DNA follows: TGCAGTGCTGAGGGGGACAGGAGAAAAATCAATGAGCAGTTCTTC. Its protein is CSAEGDRRKINEQFF.

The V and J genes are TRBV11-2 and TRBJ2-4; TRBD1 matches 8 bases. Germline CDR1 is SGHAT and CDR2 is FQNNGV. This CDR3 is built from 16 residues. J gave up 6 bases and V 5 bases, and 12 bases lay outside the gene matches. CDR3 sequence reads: CASSRGLGQAANIQYF. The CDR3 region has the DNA TGTGCCAGCAGCCGCGGATTGGGACAGGCCGCAAACATTCAGTACTTC.

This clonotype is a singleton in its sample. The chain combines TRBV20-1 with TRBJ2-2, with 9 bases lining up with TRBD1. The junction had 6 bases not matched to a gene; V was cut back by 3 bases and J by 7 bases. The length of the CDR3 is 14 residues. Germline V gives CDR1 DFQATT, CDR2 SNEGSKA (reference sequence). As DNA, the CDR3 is TGCAGTGCTAGCCGGGACAGGGACCACGGGGAGCTGTTTTTT. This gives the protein CSASRDRDHGELFF.

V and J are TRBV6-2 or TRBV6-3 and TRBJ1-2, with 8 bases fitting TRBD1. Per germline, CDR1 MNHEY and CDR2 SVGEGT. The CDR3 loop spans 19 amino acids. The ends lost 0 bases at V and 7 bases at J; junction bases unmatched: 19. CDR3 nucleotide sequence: TGTGCCAGCAGTTACTCGTCCCGGACAGGGAATCTTGTTAATCTTGGCTACACCTTC. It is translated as CASSYSSRTGNLVNLGYTF.

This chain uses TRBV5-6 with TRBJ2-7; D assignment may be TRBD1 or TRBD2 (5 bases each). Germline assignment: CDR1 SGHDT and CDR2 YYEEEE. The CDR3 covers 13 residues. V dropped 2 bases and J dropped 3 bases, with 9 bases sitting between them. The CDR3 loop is CASSLQDFYEQYF. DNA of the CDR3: TGTGCCAGCAGCTTACAGGACTTCTACGAGCAGTACTTC.

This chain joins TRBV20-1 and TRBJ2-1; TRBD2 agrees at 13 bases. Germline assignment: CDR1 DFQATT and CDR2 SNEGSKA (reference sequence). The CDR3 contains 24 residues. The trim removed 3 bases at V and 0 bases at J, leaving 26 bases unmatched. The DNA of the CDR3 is TGCAGTGCTAGGGCTACCCCGGGTGGCAAACTAGCGGGAGGGAATCGATTCTCCTACAATGAGCAGTTCTTC. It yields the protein CSARATPGGKLAGGNRFSYNEQFF.

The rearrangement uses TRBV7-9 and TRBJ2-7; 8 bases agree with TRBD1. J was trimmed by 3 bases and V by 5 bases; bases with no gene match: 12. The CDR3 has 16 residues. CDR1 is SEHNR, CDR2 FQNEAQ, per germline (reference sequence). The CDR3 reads CASSIASQGAFYEQYF. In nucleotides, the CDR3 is TGTGCCAGCAGCATTGCCTCCCAGGGGGCCTTCTACGAGCAGTACTTC.

Written as DNA, the CDR3 is TGTGCCAGCAGCCGAGATCTAGAGGACTATGGCTACACCTTC. It translates to CASSRDLEDYGYTF. The chain links TRBV5-4 to TRBJ1-2; no firm D call. This CDR3 has 14 residues. The germline CDR1 and CDR2 sequences are SGHNT and YYREEE (reference sequence). The V gene lost 4 bases and the J gene lost 3 bases, with 13 bases spanning the gap.

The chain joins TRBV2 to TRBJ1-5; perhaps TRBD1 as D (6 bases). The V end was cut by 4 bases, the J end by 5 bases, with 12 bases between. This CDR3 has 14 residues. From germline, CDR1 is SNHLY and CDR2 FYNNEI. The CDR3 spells CASSVQGNDQPQHF. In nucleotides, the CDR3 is TGTGCCAGCAGTGTACAGGGAAACGATCAGCCCCAGCATTTT. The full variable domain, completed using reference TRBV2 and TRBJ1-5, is EPEVTQTPSHQVTQMGQEVILRCVPISNHLYFYWYRQILGQKVEFLVSFYNNEISEKSEIFDDQFSVERPDGSNFTLKIRSTKLEDSAMYFCASSVQGNDQPQHFGDGTRLSIL.

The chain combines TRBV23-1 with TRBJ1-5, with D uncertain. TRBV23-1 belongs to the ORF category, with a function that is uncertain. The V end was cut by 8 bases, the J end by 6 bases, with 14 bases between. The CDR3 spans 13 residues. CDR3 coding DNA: TGCGCCAGCGTCGTACTAGAGGGTCAGCCCCAGCATTTT. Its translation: CASVVLEGQPQHF.

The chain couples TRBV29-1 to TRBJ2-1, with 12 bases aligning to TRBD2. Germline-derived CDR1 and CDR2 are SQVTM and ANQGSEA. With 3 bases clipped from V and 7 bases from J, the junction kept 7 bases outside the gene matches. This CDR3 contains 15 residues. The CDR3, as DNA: TGCAGCGTTGACCCGGCTAGCGGGAGGGCGAATGAGCAGTTCTTC. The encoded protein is CSVDPASGRANEQFF.

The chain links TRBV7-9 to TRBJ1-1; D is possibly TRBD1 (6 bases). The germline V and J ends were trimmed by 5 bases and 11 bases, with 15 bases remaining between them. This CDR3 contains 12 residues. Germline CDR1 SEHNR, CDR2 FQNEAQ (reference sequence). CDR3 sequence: CASSIGGGSAFF. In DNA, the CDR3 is TGTGCCAGCAGCATCGGGGGGGGCTCGGCTTTCTTT.

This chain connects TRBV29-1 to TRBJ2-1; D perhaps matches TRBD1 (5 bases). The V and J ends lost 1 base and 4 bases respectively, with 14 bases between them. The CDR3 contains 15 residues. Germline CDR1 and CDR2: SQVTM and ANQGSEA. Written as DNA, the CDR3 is TGCAGCGTTGAAGCGCAGGGCCCCAAATACAATGAGCAGTTCTTC. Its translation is CSVEAQGPKYNEQFF.

The CDR3 nucleotides are TGTGCCAGCAGCAATGGACAGGGTGGACAGCCCCAGCATTTT. Residues: CASSNGQGGQPQHF. The rearrangement uses TRBV7-2 and TRBJ1-5; 8 bases agree with TRBD1. V gave up 5 bases and J gave up 7 bases; unmatched junction bases: 7. Per germline, CDR1 SGHTA and CDR2 FQGNSA. CDR3 length: 14 residues.

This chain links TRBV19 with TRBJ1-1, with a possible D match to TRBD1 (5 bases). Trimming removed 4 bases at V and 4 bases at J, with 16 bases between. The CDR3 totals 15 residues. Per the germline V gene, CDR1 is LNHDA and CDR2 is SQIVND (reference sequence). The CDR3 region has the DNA TGTGCCAGTAGTAGCCCCGGGACCTTGGGCACTGAAGCTTTCTTT. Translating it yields CASSSPGTLGTEAFF.

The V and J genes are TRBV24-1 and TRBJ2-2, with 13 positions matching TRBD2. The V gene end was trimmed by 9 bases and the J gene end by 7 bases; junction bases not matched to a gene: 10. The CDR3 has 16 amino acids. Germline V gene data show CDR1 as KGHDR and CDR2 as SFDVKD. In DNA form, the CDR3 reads TGTGCCACCGGCGCCGGAAGACTAGCGGGAGGCGGGGAGCTGTTTTTT. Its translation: CATGAGRLAGGGELFF.

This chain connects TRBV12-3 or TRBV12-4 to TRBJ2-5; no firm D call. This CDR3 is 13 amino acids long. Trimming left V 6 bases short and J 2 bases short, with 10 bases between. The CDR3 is CASRPPWQETQYF. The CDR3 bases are TGTGCCAGCAGGCCGCCGTGGCAAGAGACCCAGTACTTC.

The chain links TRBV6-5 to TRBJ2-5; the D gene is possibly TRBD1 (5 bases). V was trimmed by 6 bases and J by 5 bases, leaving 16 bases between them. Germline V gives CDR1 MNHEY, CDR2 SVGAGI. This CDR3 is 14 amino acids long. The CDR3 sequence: CASRPRTRVETQYF. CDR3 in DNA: TGTGCCAGCAGGCCACGGACACGGGTGGAGACCCAGTACTTC.